This T cell receptor (beta chain) derives from a study of a mutant IDH1 vaccine in newly diagnosed glioma. Looking at the study overall: Commencement of vaccination occurred 4-6 weeks following radiotherapy alone, or concurrently with temozolomide cycles. Treatment recipients were approximately 60% male and approximately 40% female, and their mean age was roughly 40 years. Visit V12 was at week 35; visit V13 was at week 47.

The germline V gene has CDR1 MNHEY and CDR2 SMNVEV (reference sequence). V gave up 1 base and J gave up 8 bases; unmatched junction bases: 13. CDR3 size: 17 residues. Regarding this clone: No antigen is known for it.

The method was immunoSEQ multiplex PCR; TCRdb's version includes in-frame clones alone and lacks a portion of them. This sample yields approximately 50,000 clones, of which more than 60% are seen a single time; around 6.7% belongs to the top ten. Time point: week 35, safety follow-up. All doses held 300 ug of mutant IDH1 20-mer peptide, with topical imiquimod. Each donor presented with a new WHO grade 3 or 4 astrocytoma that tested IDH1-mutant and showed ATRX loss. The rearrangement joins TRBV27 to TRBJ1-4, with 7 positions matching TRBD1. The sequencing here drew on PBMCs, taken from a glioma patient whose treatment included an IDH1 peptide vaccine. This TCR came from a man aged 35-49 years with glioma. In nucleotides, the CDR3 is TGTGCCAGCAGTTTATTGGGACTTGGGACAGATACCGAAAAACTGTTTTTT. It is translated as CASSLLGLGTDTEKLFF.